This T cell receptor (beta chain) was obtained from a study of T cell responses to AZD1222 COVID-19 vaccine. Germline CDR1 and CDR2: KGHDR and SFDVKD. With 9 bases removed from V and 5 bases from J, the gap between germline ends came to 19 bases. This CDR3 region has 14 residues. The repertoire was sequenced with immunoSEQ multiplex PCR; TCRdb's copy has only in-frame clones and lacks some. The data hold over 85,000 clones, with about nine tenths observed a single time. The source is an adult in good health. This sequence joins TRBV24-1 and TRBJ2-7; TRBD1 is a possible D gene (6 bases). Specimen: peripheral blood, collected on day 0 of AZD1222 vaccination. The CDR3 here is CATAGTLNPHEQYF. CDR3 nucleotides: TGTGCCACCGCCGGGACACTGAACCCCCACGAGCAGTACTTC.